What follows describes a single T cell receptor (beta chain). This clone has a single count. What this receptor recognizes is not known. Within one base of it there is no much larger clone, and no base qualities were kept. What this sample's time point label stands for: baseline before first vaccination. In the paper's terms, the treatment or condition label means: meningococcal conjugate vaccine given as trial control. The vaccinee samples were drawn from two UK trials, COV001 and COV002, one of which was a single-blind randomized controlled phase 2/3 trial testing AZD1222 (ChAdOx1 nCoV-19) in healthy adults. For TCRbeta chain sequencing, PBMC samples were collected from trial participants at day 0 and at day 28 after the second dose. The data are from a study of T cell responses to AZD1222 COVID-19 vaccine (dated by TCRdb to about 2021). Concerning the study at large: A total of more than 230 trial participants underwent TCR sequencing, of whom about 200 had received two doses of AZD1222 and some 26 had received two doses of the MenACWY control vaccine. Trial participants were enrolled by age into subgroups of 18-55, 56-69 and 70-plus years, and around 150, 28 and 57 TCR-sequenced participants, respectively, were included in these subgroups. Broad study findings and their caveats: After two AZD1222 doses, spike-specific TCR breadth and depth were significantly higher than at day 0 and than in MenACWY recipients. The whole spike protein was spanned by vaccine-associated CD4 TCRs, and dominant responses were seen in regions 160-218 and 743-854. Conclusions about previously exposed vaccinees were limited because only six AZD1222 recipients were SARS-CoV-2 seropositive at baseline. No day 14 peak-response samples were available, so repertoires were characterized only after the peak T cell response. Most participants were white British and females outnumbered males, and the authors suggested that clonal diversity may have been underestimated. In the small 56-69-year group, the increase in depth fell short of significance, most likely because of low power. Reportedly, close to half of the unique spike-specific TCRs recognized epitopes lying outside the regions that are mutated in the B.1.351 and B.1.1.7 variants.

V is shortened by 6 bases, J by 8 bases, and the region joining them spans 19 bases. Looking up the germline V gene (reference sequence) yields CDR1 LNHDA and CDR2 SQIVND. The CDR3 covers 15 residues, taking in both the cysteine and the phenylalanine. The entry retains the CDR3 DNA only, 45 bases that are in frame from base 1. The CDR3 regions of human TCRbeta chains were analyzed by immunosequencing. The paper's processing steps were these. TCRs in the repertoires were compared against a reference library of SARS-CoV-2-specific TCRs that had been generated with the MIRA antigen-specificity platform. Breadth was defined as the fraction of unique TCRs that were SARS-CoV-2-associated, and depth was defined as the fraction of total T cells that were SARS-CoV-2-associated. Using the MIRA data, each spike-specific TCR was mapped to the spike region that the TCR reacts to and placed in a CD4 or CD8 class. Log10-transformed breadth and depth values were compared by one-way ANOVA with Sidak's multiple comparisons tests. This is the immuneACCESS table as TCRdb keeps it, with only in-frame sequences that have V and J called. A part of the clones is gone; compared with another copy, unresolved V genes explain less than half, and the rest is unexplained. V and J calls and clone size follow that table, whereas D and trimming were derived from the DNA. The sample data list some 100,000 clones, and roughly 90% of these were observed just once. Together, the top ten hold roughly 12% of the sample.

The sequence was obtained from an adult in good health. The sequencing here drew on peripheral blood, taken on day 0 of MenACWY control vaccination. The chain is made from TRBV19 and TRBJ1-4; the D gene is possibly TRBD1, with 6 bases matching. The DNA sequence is TGTGCCAGTAGCCCGAGGGGGGAAAGAGGGGAAAAACTGTTTTTT. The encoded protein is CASSPRGERGEKLFF.